This T cell receptor (beta chain) emerged from a study of blood T cell repertoires in COVID-19. Turning to the study itself: Acute and convalescent COVID-19 samples came from the United States, Italy and Spain.

V was shortened by 3 bases and J by 4 bases, with 12 bases between the two germline ends. Germline loops: CDR1 KGHSH, CDR2 LQKENI. The CDR3 spans 14 residues. The protocol was immunoSEQ multiplex PCR, while the TCRdb copy is restricted to in-frame clones and leaves out a portion. Among some 160,000 clones listed, more than 80% were seen once. Sequenced sample: peripheral blood. The chain recombines TRBV18 with TRBJ1-2, with D possibly matching TRBD1 (5 bases). The source is a woman in her sixties or seventies with active COVID-19. The CDR3 DNA reads as TGTGCCAGCTCACCCTCCGGGGGGACCTATGGCTACACCTTC. Translation: CASSPSGGTYGYTF.